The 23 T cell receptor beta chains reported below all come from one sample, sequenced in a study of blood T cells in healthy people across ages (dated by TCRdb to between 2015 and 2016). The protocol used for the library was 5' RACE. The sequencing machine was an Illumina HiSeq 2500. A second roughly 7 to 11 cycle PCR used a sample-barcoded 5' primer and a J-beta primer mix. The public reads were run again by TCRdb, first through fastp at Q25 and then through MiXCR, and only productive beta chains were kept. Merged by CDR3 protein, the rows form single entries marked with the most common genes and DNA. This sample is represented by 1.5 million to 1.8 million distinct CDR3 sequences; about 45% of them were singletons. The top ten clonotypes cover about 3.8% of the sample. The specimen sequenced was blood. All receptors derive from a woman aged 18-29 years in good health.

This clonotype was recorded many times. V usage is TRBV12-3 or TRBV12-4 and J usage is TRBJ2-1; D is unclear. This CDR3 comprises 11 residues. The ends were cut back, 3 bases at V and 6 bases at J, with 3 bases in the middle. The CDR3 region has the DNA TGTGCCAGCAGTTTTGTCAATGAGCAGTTCTTC. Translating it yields CASSFVNEQFF.

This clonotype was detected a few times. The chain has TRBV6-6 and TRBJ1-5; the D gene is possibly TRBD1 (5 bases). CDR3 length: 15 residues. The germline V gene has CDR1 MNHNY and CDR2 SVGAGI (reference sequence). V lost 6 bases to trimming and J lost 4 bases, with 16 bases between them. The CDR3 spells CASSLAQGENQPQHF. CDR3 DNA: TGTGCCAGCAGCCTTGCCCAGGGAGAGAATCAGCCCCAGCATTTT.

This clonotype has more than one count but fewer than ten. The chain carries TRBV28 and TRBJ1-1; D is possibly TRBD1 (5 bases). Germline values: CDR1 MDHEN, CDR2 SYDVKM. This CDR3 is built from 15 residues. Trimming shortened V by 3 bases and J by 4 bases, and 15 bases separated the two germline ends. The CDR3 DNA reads TGTGCCAGCAGTTTTGCAGGGATTCTCACCACTGAAGCTTTCTTT. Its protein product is CASSFAGILTTEAFF. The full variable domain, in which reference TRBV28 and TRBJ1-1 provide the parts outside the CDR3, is DVKVTQSSRYLVKRTGEKVFLECVQDMDHENMFWYRQDPGLGLRLIYFSYDVKMKEKGDIPEGYSVSREKKERFSLILESASTNQTSMYLCASSFAGILTTEAFFGQGTRLTVV.

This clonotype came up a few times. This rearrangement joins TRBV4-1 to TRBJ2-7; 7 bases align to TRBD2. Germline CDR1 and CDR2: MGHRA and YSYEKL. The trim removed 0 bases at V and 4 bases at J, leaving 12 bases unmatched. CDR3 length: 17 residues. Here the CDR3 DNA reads TGCGCCAGCAGCCAAGACACAGTAAGGCTAGCGGATTACGAGCAGTACTTC. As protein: CASSQDTVRLADYEQYF.

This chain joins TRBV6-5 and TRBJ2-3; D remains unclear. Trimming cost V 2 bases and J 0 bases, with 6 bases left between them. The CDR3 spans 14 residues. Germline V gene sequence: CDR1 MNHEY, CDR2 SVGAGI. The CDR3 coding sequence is TGTGCCAGCAGTTACGCCTTAAGCACAGATACGCAGTATTTT. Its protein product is CASSYALSTDTQYF.

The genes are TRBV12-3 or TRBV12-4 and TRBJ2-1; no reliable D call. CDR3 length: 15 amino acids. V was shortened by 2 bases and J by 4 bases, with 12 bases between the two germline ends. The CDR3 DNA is TGTGCCAGCAGTTTATTCAGTACGCCTTACAATGAGCAGTTCTTC. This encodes CASSLFSTPYNEQFF.

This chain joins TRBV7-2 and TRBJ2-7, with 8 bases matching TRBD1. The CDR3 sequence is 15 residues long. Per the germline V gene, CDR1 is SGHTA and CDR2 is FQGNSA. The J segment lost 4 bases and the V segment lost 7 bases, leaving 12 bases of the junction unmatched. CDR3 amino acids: CASTPGTGDFYEQYF. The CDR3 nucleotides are TGTGCCAGCACCCCGGGGACAGGAGATTTTTACGAGCAGTACTTC.

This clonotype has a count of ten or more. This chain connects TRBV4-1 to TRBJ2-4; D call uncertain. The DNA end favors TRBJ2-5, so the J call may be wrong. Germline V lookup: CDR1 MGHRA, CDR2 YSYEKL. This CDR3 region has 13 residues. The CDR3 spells CASSLGLTETQYF. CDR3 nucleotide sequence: TGCGCCAGCAGCCTAGGGTTAACGGAGACCCAGTACTTC.

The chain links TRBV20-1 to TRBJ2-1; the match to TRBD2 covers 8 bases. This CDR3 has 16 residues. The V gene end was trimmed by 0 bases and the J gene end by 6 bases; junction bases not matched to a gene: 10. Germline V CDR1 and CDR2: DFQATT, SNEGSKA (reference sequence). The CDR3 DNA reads TGCAGTGCTAGAGAATTGTACGGACTAGCCTTCAATGAGCAGTTCTTC. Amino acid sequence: CSARELYGLAFNEQFF.

The CDR3 sequence is CAISEEGLQGAFYNEQYF. The CDR3 DNA sequence: TGTGCCATCAGTGAAGAGGGCCTACAGGGGGCTTTTTACAATGAGCAGTACTTC. The chain recombines TRBV10-3 with TRBJ2-5, with 9 bases matching TRBD1. J gave up 11 bases and V 3 bases, and 22 bases lay outside the gene matches. CDR3 size: 18 residues. Germline V gene sequence: CDR1 ENHRY, CDR2 SYGVKD.

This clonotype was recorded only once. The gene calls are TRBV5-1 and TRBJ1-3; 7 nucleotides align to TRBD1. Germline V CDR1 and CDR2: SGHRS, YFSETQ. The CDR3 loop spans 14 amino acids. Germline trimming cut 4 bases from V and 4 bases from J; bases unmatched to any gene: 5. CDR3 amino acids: CASSHEGAGNTIYF. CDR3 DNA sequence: TGCGCCAGCAGCCACGAGGGGGCCGGAAACACCATATATTTT.

The CDR3 is CASSYGSRGYNEQYF. CDR3 DNA sequence: TGTGCCAGCAGTTACGGATCGAGGGGCTACAATGAGCAGTACTTC. The chain recombines TRBV6-5 with TRBJ2-5, with D perhaps matching TRBD1 or TRBD2 (5 bases each). This CDR3 contains 15 residues. Germline V gives CDR1 MNHEY, CDR2 SVGAGI. Trimming cost V 2 bases and J 11 bases, with 21 bases left between them.

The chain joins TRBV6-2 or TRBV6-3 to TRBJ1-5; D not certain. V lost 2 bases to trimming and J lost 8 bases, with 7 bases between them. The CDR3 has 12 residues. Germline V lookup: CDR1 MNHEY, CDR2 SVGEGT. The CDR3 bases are TGTGCCAGCAGTTACGGTCTGAAGCCCCAGCATTTT. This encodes CASSYGLKPQHF.

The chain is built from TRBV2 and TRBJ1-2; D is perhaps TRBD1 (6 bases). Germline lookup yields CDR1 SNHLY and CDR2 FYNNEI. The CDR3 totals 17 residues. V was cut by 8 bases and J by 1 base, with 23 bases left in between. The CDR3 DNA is TGTGCCAGCTACTATGGTTTGGGCAGGGGAGATAACTATGGCTACACCTTC. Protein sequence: CASYYGLGRGDNYGYTF.

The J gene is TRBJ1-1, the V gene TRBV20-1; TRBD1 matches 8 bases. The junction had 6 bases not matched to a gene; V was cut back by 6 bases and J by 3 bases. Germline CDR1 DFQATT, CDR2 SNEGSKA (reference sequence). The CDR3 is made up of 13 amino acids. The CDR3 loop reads CSALGQGDTEAFF. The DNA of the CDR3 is TGCAGTGCGTTAGGACAGGGTGACACTGAAGCTTTCTTT.

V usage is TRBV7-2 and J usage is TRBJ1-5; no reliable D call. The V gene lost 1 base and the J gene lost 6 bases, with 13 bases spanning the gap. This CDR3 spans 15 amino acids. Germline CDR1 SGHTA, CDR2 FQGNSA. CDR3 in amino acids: CASSLGPGSFQPQHF. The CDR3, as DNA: TGTGCCAGCAGCTTAGGTCCAGGCAGTTTTCAGCCCCAGCATTTT.

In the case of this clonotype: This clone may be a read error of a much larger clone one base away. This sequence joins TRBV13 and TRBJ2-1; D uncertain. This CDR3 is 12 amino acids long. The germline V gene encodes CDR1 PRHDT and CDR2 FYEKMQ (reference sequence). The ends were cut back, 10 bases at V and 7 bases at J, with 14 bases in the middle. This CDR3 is CANSERPNEQFF. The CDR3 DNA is TGTGCCAACAGTGAACGACCGAATGAGCAGTTCTTC. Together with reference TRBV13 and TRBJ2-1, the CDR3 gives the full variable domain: AAGVIQSPRHLIKEKRETATLKCYPIPRHDTVYWYQQGPGQDPQFLISFYEKMQSDKGSIPDRFSAQQFSDYHSELNMSSLELGDSALYFCANSERPNEQFFGPGTRLTVL.

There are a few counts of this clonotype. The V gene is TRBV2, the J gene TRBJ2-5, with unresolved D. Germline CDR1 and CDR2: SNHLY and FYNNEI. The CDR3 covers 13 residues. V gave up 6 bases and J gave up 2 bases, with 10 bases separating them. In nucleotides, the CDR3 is TGTGCCAGCAGCAAGGAAAGACAAGAGACCCAGTACTTC. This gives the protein CASSKERQETQYF.

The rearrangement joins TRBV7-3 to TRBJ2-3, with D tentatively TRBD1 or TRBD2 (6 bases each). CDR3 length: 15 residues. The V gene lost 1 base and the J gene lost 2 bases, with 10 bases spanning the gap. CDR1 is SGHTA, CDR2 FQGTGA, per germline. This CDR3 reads CASSLSGTTTDTQYF. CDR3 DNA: TGTGCCAGCAGCTTAAGCGGGACAACCACAGATACGCAGTATTTT.

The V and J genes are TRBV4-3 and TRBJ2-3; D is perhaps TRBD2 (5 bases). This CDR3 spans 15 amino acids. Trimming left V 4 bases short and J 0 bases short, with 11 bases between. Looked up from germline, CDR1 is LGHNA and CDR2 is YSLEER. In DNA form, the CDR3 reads TGCGCCAGCAGCCCTACCTGGACTAGCACAGATACGCAGTATTTT. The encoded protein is CASSPTWTSTDTQYF.

Here the CDR3 DNA reads TGTGCCAGCAGTTCGGACAGGAGGTACATCTCTGGGGCCAACGTCCTGACTTTC. This encodes CASSSDRRYISGANVLTF. The gene calls are TRBV6-5 and TRBJ2-6, with 7 bases fitting TRBD1. Germline assignment: CDR1 MNHEY and CDR2 SVGAGI. This CDR3 contains 18 residues. Germline trimming cut 4 bases from V and 0 bases from J; bases unmatched to any gene: 9.

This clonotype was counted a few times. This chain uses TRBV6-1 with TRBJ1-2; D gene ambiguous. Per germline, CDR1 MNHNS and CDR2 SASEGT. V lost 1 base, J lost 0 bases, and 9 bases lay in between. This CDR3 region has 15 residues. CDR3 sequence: CASSEGDGTNYGYTF. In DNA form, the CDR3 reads TGTGCCAGCAGTGAAGGTGACGGAACTAACTATGGCTACACCTTC.

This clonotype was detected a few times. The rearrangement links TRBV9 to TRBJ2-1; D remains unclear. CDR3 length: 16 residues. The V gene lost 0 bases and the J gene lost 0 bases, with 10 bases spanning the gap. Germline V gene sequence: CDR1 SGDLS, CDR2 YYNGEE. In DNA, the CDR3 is TGTGCCAGCAGCGTAGCTGGGCAGAGCTCCTACAATGAGCAGTTCTTC. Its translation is CASSVAGQSSYNEQFF.